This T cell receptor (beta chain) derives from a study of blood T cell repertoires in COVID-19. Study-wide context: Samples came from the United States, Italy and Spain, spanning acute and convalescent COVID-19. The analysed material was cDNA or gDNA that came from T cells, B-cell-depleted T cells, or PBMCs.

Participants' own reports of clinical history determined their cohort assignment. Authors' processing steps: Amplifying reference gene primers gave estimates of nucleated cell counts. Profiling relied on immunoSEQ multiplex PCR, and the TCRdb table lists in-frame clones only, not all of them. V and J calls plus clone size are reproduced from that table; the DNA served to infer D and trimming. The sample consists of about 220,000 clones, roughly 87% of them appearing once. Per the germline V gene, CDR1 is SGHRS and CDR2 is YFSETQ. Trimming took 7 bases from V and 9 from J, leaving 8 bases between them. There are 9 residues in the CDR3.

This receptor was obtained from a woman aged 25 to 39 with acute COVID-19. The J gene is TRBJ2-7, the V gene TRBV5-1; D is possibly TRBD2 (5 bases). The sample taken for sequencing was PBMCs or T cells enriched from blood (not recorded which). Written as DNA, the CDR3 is TGCGCCAGCCCAGAGGGGCAGTACTTC. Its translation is CASPEGQYF. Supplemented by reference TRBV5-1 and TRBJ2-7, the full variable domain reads KAGVTQTPRYLIKTRGQQVTLSCSPISGHRSVSWYQQTPGQGLQFLFEYFSETQRNKGNFPGRFSGRQFSNSRSEMNVSTLELGDSALYLCASPEGQYFGPGTRLTVT.